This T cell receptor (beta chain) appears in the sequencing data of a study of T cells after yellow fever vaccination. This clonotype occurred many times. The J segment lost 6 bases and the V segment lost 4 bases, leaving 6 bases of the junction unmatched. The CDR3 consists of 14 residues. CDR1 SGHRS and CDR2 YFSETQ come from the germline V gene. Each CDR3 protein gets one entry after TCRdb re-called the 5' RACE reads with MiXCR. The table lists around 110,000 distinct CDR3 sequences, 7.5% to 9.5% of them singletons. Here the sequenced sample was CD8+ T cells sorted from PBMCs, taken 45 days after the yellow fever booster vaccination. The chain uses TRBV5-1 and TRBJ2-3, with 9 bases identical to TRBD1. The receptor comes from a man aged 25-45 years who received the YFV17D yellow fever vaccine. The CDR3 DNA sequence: TGCGCCAGCAGCACGGGACAGGGACCCGATACGCAGTATTTT. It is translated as CASSTGQGPDTQYF.